Shown below are 32 T cell receptor beta chains from a single sample sequenced in a study of blood T cell repertoires in COVID-19. Sequencing was performed with immunoSEQ multiplex PCR; in TCRdb, only in-frame clones are kept and a portion is missing. The sample shows 65,000 to 85,000 clones, approximately 82% of them seen only once. Sequencing input: peripheral blood. These receptors were collected from a man aged 50-60 years with active COVID-19.

Within the sample, this clone is medium-sized. This chain uses TRBV9 with TRBJ2-7, with D tentatively TRBD1 (5 bases). The length of the CDR3 is 15 residues. The germline V gene encodes CDR1 SGDLS and CDR2 YYNGEE. The V and J ends lost 4 bases and 2 bases respectively, with 16 bases between them. In DNA, the CDR3 is TGTGCCAGCAGCCCCCCCCAGGGCTTCCCCTACGAGCAGTACTTC. This translates into CASSPPQGFPYEQYF.

The chain recombines TRBV11-2 with TRBJ2-4; 7 nucleotides align to TRBD1. The CDR3 runs 17 residues. V gave up 0 bases and J gave up 6 bases; unmatched junction bases: 11. Germline V lookup: CDR1 SGHAT, CDR2 FQNNGV. The chain's CDR3 is CASSLDFRQGRGNIQYF. The CDR3 DNA is TGTGCCAGCAGCTTAGATTTCAGACAGGGCCGGGGAAACATTCAGTACTTC.

The chain is built from TRBV21-1 and TRBJ1-1; the D call in the table, TRBD1, was not verified against the DNA. TRBV21-1 is termed a pseudogene. This CDR3 has 14 amino acids. This chain's CDR3 is CASSKGTPNTEAFF. CDR3 sequence (DNA): TGTGCCAGCAGCAAAGGGACACCGAACACTGAAGCTTTCTTT.

The rearrangement uses TRBV9 and TRBJ1-3; 9 bases agree with TRBD1. The V segment lost 0 bases and the J segment 0 bases; nucleotides outside the gene matches: 7. The germline gives CDR1 SGDLS, CDR2 YYNGEE. The CDR3 runs 18 residues. The CDR3 sequence is CASSVEGRTGASGNTIYF. The CDR3 DNA reads as TGTGCCAGCAGCGTAGAGGGACGGACAGGGGCCTCTGGAAACACCATATATTTT.

The V gene is TRBV6-5, the J gene TRBJ1-4, with 7 bases lining up with TRBD1. This CDR3 is built from 14 residues. The J segment lost 7 bases and the V segment lost 6 bases, leaving 8 bases of the junction unmatched. The germline CDR1 and CDR2 sequences are MNHEY and SVGAGI. CDR3 nucleotides: TGTGCCAGCAGCTCCGACAGGGTCGGTGAAAAACTGTTTTTT. It yields the protein CASSSDRVGEKLFF.

This clone was seen just once. The rearrangement joins TRBV7-6 to TRBJ1-2; 7 nucleotides match TRBD1. V lost 5 bases and J lost 8; bases outside the gene matches: 8. CDR3 size: 13 residues. Germline V gene data show CDR1 as SGHVS and CDR2 as FNYEAQ. CDR3 sequence: CASSHRGLGGYTF. The CDR3 DNA follows: TGTGCCAGCAGCCACAGGGGTCTGGGGGGCTACACCTTC.

The chain carries TRBV5-6 and TRBJ1-3; TRBD1 matches at 8 bases. The CDR3 spans 17 residues. The J segment lost 0 bases and the V segment lost 2 bases, leaving 7 bases of the junction unmatched. Per germline, CDR1 SGHDT and CDR2 YYEEEE. CDR3 coding DNA: TGTGCCAGCAGCTTTTCTACCGGGACAGGCTCTGGAAACACCATATATTTT. Translation: CASSFSTGTGSGNTIYF.

This chain links TRBV6-5 with TRBJ1-4, with D tentatively TRBD1 (5 bases). This CDR3 contains 16 residues. Germline V lookup: CDR1 MNHEY, CDR2 SVGAGI. V lost 4 bases and J lost 2, with 14 bases in between. The CDR3 sequence: CASSLGQVATNEKLFF. The CDR3 DNA reads as TGTGCCAGCAGTTTGGGGCAGGTAGCTACTAATGAAAAACTGTTTTTT.

V usage is TRBV19 and J usage is TRBJ1-2; TRBD1 aligns across 9 bases. The V gene end was trimmed by 10 bases and the J gene end by 6 bases; junction bases not matched to a gene: 21. This CDR3 is built from 17 residues. Germline CDR1 LNHDA, CDR2 SQIVND (reference sequence). CDR3 sequence reads: CATDRDRAIYEPHGYTF. CDR3 nucleotides: TGTGCCACTGACCGGGACAGGGCTATCTATGAGCCCCATGGCTACACCTTC.

The gene calls are TRBV5-1 and TRBJ2-7, with TRBD1 identical over 10 bases. Germline V gene data show CDR1 as SGHRS and CDR2 as YFSETQ. The CDR3 is made up of 14 amino acids. V trimming: 3 bases; J trimming: 6 bases; junction bases outside the gene matches: 6. The CDR3 nucleotides read TGCGCCAGCAGCTCAGGGACAGGGGCGATCGAGCAGTACTTC. Amino acids: CASSSGTGAIEQYF. Full variable domain (remainder filled in from reference TRBV5-1 and TRBJ2-7): KAGVTQTPRYLIKTRGQQVTLSCSPISGHRSVSWYQQTPGQGLQFLFEYFSETQRNKGNFPGRFSGRQFSNSRSEMNVSTLELGDSALYLCASSSGTGAIEQYFGPGTRLTVT.

The chain recombines TRBV5-1 with TRBJ2-2; 9 bases line up with TRBD2. The CDR3 is made up of 16 amino acids. The germline V gene encodes CDR1 SGHRS and CDR2 YFSETQ. J lost 0 bases, V lost 0 bases, and 0 bases had no gene match. The CDR3 sequence: CASSLVAGANTGELFF. The CDR3 bases are TGCGCCAGCAGCTTGGTAGCGGGGGCGAACACCGGGGAGCTGTTTTTT.

This clone was recorded once. The chain recombines TRBV19 with TRBJ2-5, with TRBD2 identical over 14 bases. Germline CDR1 and CDR2: LNHDA and SQIVND (reference sequence). V lost 5 bases and J lost 6; bases outside the gene matches: 11. The CDR3 runs to 17 residues. DNA for the CDR3: TGTGCCAGTAGTTCAGCCGGGACTAGCGGGAGTTGGAAGACCCAGTACTTC. Translated: CASSSAGTSGSWKTQYF.

As to this clone: This specimen includes other DNA sequences encoding the same CDR3. The chain employs TRBV6-5 and TRBJ1-4, with D possibly being TRBD1 (6 bases). Germline-derived CDR1 and CDR2 are MNHEY and SVGAGI. V gave up 7 bases and J gave up 3 bases, with 9 bases separating them. The CDR3 runs 13 residues. CDR3 in amino acids: CASNRAPNEKLFF. The CDR3 bases are TGTGCCAGCAACAGGGCTCCTAATGAAAAACTGTTTTTT.

Of note for this clone: Its ends do not fully match the called genes, so a read error is possible. The chain links TRBV3-1 (or the pseudogene TRBV3-2) to TRBJ2-3; a weak D match, TRBD2 (5 bases). CDR3 length: 15 residues. From germline, CDR1 is LGHDT and CDR2 YNNKEL (reference sequence). CDR3 sequence: CASSQDSDFRSRMSF. Here the CDR3 DNA reads TGTGCCAGCAGCCAAGATAGCGACTTCCGATCGCGAATGTCTTTT.

This clone has a handful of counts. The chain employs TRBV28 and TRBJ2-7; 9 bases fit TRBD1. This CDR3 spans 15 amino acids. Germline CDR1 reads MDHEN; CDR2 reads SYDVKM. J was trimmed by 5 bases and V by 5 bases; bases with no gene match: 10. In DNA form, the CDR3 reads TGTGCCAGCAGTCGATCCGGGACAGGGTCTAACGAGCAGTACTTC. Protein: CASSRSGTGSNEQYF.

This clone was seen just once. The CDR3 protein is CASSDGLAEVLDTDTQYF. CDR3 coding DNA: TGTGCCAGCAGCGACGGACTAGCGGAGGTCCTCGACACAGATACGCAGTATTTT. The V and J genes are TRBV9 and TRBJ2-3, with 10 bases aligning to TRBD2. V lost 3 bases to trimming and J lost 2 bases; unmatched junction nucleotides: 12. Germline V lookup: CDR1 SGDLS, CDR2 YYNGEE. The CDR3 contains 18 residues.

This chain connects TRBV7-9 to TRBJ2-7, with D possibly matching TRBD2 (6 bases). Trimming shortened V by 1 base and J by 0 bases, and 10 bases separated the two germline ends. CDR1 is SEHNR, CDR2 FQNEAQ, per germline (reference sequence). This CDR3 has 15 amino acids. The CDR3 DNA reads as TGTGCCAGCAGCTTAGGCGGGGCTAGCTCCTACGAGCAGTACTTC. Translated: CASSLGGASSYEQYF.

This clone was detected only once. The V call is TRBV5-4, the J call TRBJ2-2, with 7 bases that match TRBD1. Germline loops: CDR1 SGHNT, CDR2 YYREEE (reference sequence). V lost 1 base and J lost 4; bases outside the gene matches: 4. The CDR3 contains 15 residues. The CDR3 spells CASSLPQGSTGELFF. The DNA of the CDR3 is TGTGCCAGCAGCTTGCCACAGGGGAGCACCGGGGAGCTGTTTTTT.

The chain joins TRBV7-3 to TRBJ2-3; 8 nucleotides agree with TRBD1. Germline loops: CDR1 SGHTA, CDR2 FQGTGA. With V trimmed by 6 bases and J by 5 bases, 4 bases remained unmatched. The CDR3 is made up of 13 amino acids. This CDR3 reads CASRSTGGDTQYF. Here the CDR3 DNA reads TGTGCCAGCAGATCTACAGGGGGAGATACGCAGTATTTT.

This sequence joins TRBV4-1 and TRBJ2-2; 8 bases match TRBD1. V lost 2 bases to trimming and J lost 5 bases; unmatched junction nucleotides: 7. This CDR3 spans 16 amino acids. Germline V gives CDR1 MGHRA, CDR2 YSYEKL. The DNA for the CDR3 is TGCGCCAGCAGCCAACCTCAGGGGGCGGCAACCGGGGAGCTGTTTTTT. Protein: CASSQPQGAATGELFF.

V gene TRBV30 combines with J gene TRBJ1-2; D possibly corresponds to TRBD1 (6 bases). Trimming pared 3 bases from V and 8 bases from J, leaving 13 bases between. CDR3 length: 12 amino acids. Germline V CDR1 and CDR2: GTSNPN, SVGIG (reference sequence). The DNA of the CDR3 is TGTGCCTGGAGCGTGACAGGAAGGGGCTACACCTTC. This sequence encodes CAWSVTGRGYTF.

In this sample, this clone turned up a few times. The conserved final phenylalanine or tryptophan is absent from the CDR3, which likely points to a read error. It is unclear where the CDR3 begins or ends on the DNA, so no DNA is shown, and the CDR3 is as TCRdb lists it. The chain is built from TRBV21-1 and TRBJ1-5; the tabulated D call, TRBD1, remains unverified against the DNA. TRBV21-1 constitutes a pseudogene. Counting both end residues, the CDR3 totals 16 amino acids. CDR3 sequence: CASSKREGQVGGWRDV.

About this clone: A read error may produce the germline difference seen at one junction end. V and J are TRBV6-5 and TRBJ2-3; TRBD2 agrees at 12 bases. CDR3 length equals 15 residues. Per the germline V gene, CDR1 is MNHEY and CDR2 is SVGAGI. The CDR3 DNA follows: TGTGCCAGCAGTTACGGTCTAGCGGGAGGGGCCTCCATTTTTTTT. Encoded protein: CASSYGLAGGASIFF.

The rearrangement uses TRBV5-4 and TRBJ2-1, with TRBD1 identical over 7 bases. Losses at the gene ends were 6 bases for V and 4 bases for J; bases not matched to a gene: 4. Germline lookup yields CDR1 SGHNT and CDR2 YYREEE (reference sequence). This CDR3 spans 13 amino acids. For the CDR3, the DNA is TGTGCCAGCACCCCGGGACAGTACAATGAGCAGTTCTTC. Its translation: CASTPGQYNEQFF.

The DNA for the CDR3 is TGTGCCACCAGCAGAGGACGGGAGAGTGTCGGGGAGACCCAGTACTTC. Residues: CATSRGRESVGETQYF. This chain links TRBV15 with TRBJ2-5; tentative D call: TRBD2 (6 bases). CDR3 length: 16 amino acids. V lost 1 base, J lost 5 bases, and 17 bases lay in between. Germline V CDR1 and CDR2: LNHNV, YYDKDF (reference sequence).

This clone was detected only once. The chain couples TRBV2 to TRBJ1-5; a possible D gene is TRBD1 (5 bases). V dropped 4 bases and J dropped 1 base, with 11 bases sitting between them. The CDR3 length is 15 residues. Germline assignment: CDR1 SNHLY and CDR2 FYNNEI. This CDR3 is CASSGGPLSNQPQHF. CDR3 nucleotide sequence: TGTGCCAGCAGTGGGGGCCCACTGAGCAATCAGCCCCAGCATTTT. The variable domain in full, completed from reference TRBV2 and TRBJ1-5, reads EPEVTQTPSHQVTQMGQEVILRCVPISNHLYFYWYRQILGQKVEFLVSFYNNEISEKSEIFDDQFSVERPDGSNFTLKIRSTKLEDSAMYFCASSGGPLSNQPQHFGDGTRLSIL.

Comments on this clone: The junction departs from germline at one end; a sequencing error may be responsible. This chain uses TRBV7-7 with TRBJ2-5; the match to TRBD2 covers 8 bases. The CDR3 has 15 residues. Germline V CDR1 and CDR2: SSHAT, FNYEAQ (reference sequence). CDR3: CASSLSFGGVETQYF. The CDR3 bases are TGTGCTAGCAGCCTCTCTTTCGGGGGGGTCGAGACCCAGTACTTC.

CDR3 sequence (DNA): TGTGCCAGCGGGAGCGGGAGTGGCAACGAGCAGTACTTC. Translating gives CASGSGSGNEQYF. The chain uses TRBV9 and TRBJ2-7; 8 bases agree with TRBD2. Unmatched junction bases numbered 8, after V lost 7 bases and J lost 5 bases. CDR1 is SGDLS, CDR2 YYNGEE, per germline. The CDR3 loop spans 13 amino acids.

This clone was seen only a few times. The chain is built from TRBV9 and TRBJ1-2; no clear D gene. The V and J ends lost 0 bases and 3 bases respectively, with 3 bases between them. In germline, CDR1 is SGDLS, CDR2 YYNGEE. The CDR3 contains 12 residues. The CDR3 region is CASSVVDYGYTF. In nucleotides, the CDR3 is TGTGCCAGCAGCGTAGTAGACTATGGCTACACCTTC.

The chain couples TRBV3-1 (or the pseudogene TRBV3-2) to TRBJ1-4; D is unclear. The CDR3 extends over 16 amino acids. The germline V gene encodes CDR1 LGHDT and CDR2 YNNKEL (reference sequence). Trimming pared 0 bases from V and 8 bases from J, leaving 16 bases between. The CDR3 bases are TGTGCCAGCAGCCAAGAAATGATGGCTGGAGGAGAAAAACTGTTTTTT. Encoded protein: CASSQEMMAGGEKLFF.

V gene TRBV18 combines with J gene TRBJ2-7, with a possible D match to TRBD2 (6 bases). The CDR3 consists of 14 residues. The germline V gene encodes CDR1 KGHSH and CDR2 LQKENI. V was cut by 6 bases and J by 5 bases, with 17 bases left in between. The CDR3 loop reads CASSPPSARDEQYF. In nucleotides, the CDR3 is TGTGCCAGCTCCCCCCCTAGCGCCCGGGACGAGCAGTACTTC. Based on the CDR3 plus reference TRBV18 and TRBJ2-7, the full variable domain is NAGVMQNPRHLVRRRGQEARLRCSPMKGHSHVYWYRQLPEEGLKFMVYLQKENIIDESGMPKERFSAEFPKEGPSILRIQQVVRGDSAAYFCASSPPSARDEQYFGPGTRLTVT.

V and J are TRBV6-1 and TRBJ2-5, with 11 bases lining up with TRBD1. This CDR3 spans 15 amino acids. Germline V gives CDR1 MNHNS, CDR2 SASEGT. Trimming took 4 bases from V and 5 from J; bases not matched to a gene: 6. CDR3 DNA sequence: TGTGCCAGCAGTGGCGGGACAGGGGGTCGGGAGACCCAGTACTTC. Translating it yields CASSGGTGGRETQYF.